This T cell receptor (beta chain) was captured by sequencing in a study of T cells expressing NK-cell markers. Each CDR3 protein gets one entry in TCRdb, which reprocessed the 5' RACE reads and gives no DNA. The table lists 140,000 to 150,000 distinct CDR3 sequences, with around 10% in the top ten. Overall study findings and caveats: Whether expanded NKG2C+ T cell clones were HCMV specific stayed uncertain. The same clonotypes also predominated in the CD3+CD56-NKG2C+ fraction of a handful of donors.

Germline V gene sequence: CDR1 SQVTM, CDR2 ANQGSEA. The CDR3 covers 15 residues. As concerns this clonotype: Its antigen remains unknown.

Sequencing used blood T cells: a sorted CD56 or NKG2C T cell subset, CD4+ or CD8+ T cells, or bulk PBMC T cells (not recorded which). The chain combines TRBV29-1 with TRBJ2-1; TCRdb calls TRBD2, which cannot be checked without DNA. This receptor was taken from a man aged 18 to 35 in good health. The chain's CDR3 is CSVDGTDTFWDEQFF.